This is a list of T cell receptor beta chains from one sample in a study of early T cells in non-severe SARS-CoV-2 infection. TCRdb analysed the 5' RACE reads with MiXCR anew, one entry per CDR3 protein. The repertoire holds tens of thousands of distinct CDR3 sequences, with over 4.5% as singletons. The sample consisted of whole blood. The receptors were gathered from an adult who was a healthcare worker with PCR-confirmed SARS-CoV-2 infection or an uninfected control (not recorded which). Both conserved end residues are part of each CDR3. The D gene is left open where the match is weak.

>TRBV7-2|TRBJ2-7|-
CASSPQGLEQYF
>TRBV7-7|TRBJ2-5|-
CASSFSPGETQYF
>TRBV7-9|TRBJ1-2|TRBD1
CASSLGTAPLDGYTF
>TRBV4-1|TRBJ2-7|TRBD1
CASSRGAGGQRGYEQYF
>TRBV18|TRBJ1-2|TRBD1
CASSQSNRGNYGYTF
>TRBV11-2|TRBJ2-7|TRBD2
CASSFAGGPSYEQYF
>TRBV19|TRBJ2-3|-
CASSTPGRPTDTQYF
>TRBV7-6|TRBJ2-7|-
CASSLTIDSPYEQYF
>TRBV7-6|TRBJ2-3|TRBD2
CASSNSGNTDTQYF
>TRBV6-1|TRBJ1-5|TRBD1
CASSVEGARAF
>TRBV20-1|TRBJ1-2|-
CRTSGTSSYGNTF
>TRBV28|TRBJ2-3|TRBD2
CASLGLAGSTDTQYF
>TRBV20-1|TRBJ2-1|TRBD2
CSAPTPWGGRNDEQFF
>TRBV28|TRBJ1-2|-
CASSLGGSDGYTF
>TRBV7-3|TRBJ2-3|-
CASSLRPSTDTQYF
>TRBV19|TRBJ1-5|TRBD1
CASSILDRGLYQPQHF
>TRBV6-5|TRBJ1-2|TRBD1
CASRIQGAYGYTF
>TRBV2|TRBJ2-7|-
CASTAEPQSYEQYF
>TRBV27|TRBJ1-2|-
CASSFNYGYTF
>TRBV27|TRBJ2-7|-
CASSSGQSPDYEQYF
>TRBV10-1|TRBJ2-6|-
CASSESRTLSGANVLTF